These T cell receptor beta chains were read from a single sample in a study of T cell responses to AZD1222 COVID-19 vaccine. The assay was immunoSEQ multiplex PCR, and TCRdb's table has in-frame clones only and misses some. The table lists 150,000 to 200,000 clones, roughly 92% of them singletons. The sample here was peripheral blood, taken 28 days after the second AZD1222 dose. Receptor source: an adult who received the AZD1222 COVID-19 vaccine. Each CDR3 is given with its conserved first and last residue. A D gene is named only where the DNA matches it firmly. Some rows mark clone size as missing; the rest say once, few, many or name a class of expanded clone.

v_call,j_call,clone_size,d_call,cdr3_nt,cdr3_aa
TRBV21-1,TRBJ2-5,once,-,TGTGCCAGCGGACTAGCGGGGTACGCAGAGACCCAGTACTTC,CASGLAGYAETQYF
TRBV5-1,TRBJ2-7,-,TRBD2,TGCGCCAGCAGCTTGGGTGTGGGACTAGCGGAAACCTACGAGCAGTACTTC,CASSLGVGLAETYEQYF
TRBV5-1,TRBJ1-3,-,TRBD1,TGCGCCAGCAGCTTGGGCGGACAGGGCCTAGGAAACACCATATATTTT,CASSLGGQGLGNTIYF
TRBV12-3/TRBV12-4,TRBJ2-7,-,TRBD2,TGTGCCAGCAGTTTCGGCAGGGAGGGCGAGCAGTACTTC,CASSFGREGEQYF
TRBV4-3,TRBJ2-6,-,-,TGCGCCAGCAGCCAAGATCACGGCTCTGGGGCCAACGTCCTGACTTTC,CASSQDHGSGANVLTF
TRBV19,TRBJ1-2,-,-,TGTGCCGCGGGGCAGAGAGCTAACTATGGCTACACCTTC,CAAGQRANYGYTF
TRBV9,TRBJ2-7,-,TRBD1,TGTGCCAGCACCGTACACCCGACAGGGGGCTTCCCCTACGAGCAGTACTTC,CASTVHPTGGFPYEQYF
TRBV11-2,TRBJ2-3,-,TRBD1,TGTGCCAGCACCTCCCCCGGGACAGCCCAGGATACGCAGTATTTT,CASTSPGTAQDTQYF
TRBV7-2,TRBJ2-3,-,-,TGTGCCAGCAGCACAAGACTAGGGACAGATACGCAGTATTTT,CASSTRLGTDTQYF
TRBV18,TRBJ1-2,-,-,TGTGCCAGCTCACCACGGGACGGAGATGGCTACACCTTC,CASSPRDGDGYTF
TRBV9,TRBJ1-1,few,-,TGTGCCAGCAGCGACGGACGACAGAACACTGAAGCTTTCTTT,CASSDGRQNTEAFF
TRBV12-5,TRBJ2-2,-,-,TGTGCTAGTGGTTTGGGGGGGACGAACACCGGGGAGCTGTTTTTT,CASGLGGTNTGELFF
TRBV11-2,TRBJ2-1,-,TRBD1,TGTGCCAGCAGCTTAGTACAGGGGGCGCTTAATGAGCAGTTCTTC,CASSLVQGALNEQFF
TRBV7-6,TRBJ1-1,-,-,TGTGCCAGCAGTGGTGGACAAAGGTGGGATAATGAAGCTTTCTTT,CASSGGQRWDNEAFF
TRBV7-3,TRBJ2-3,-,-,TGTGCCAGCAGCTCCTTCAGGGAAGATACGCAGTATTTT,CASSSFREDTQYF
TRBV5-1,TRBJ1-1,-,-,TGCGCCAGCAGCTTGCTGGGGGGGAACACTGAAGCTTTCTTT,CASSLLGGNTEAFF
TRBV9,TRBJ2-7,-,-,TGTGCCACCCCACTCGGCGGAGAGCCCGACGAGCAGTACTTC,CATPLGGEPDEQYF
TRBV7-2,TRBJ2-2,-,-,TGTGCCAGCAGCTCCAGAAGGGAGCCCGGGGAGCTGTTTTTT,CASSSRREPGELFF
TRBV21-1,TRBJ2-2,-,-,-,CASSKVAGGNTGELFF
TRBV5-4,TRBJ2-7,-,TRBD2,TGTGCCAGCAGCCTTAGCGGGGGGCCAACCTACGAGCAGTACTTC,CASSLSGGPTYEQYF
TRBV20-1,TRBJ2-3,-,-,TGCAGTGCTAGTGTGGTCGTGGGCACAGATACGCAGTATTTT,CSASVVVGTDTQYF
TRBV3-1/TRBV3-2,TRBJ1-4,-,-,TGTGCCAGCAGCCCACAGGGCCGGGACGGAAATGAAAAACTGTTTTTT,CASSPQGRDGNEKLFF
TRBV7-2,TRBJ1-5,-,-,TGTGCCAGCAGCTTAGCCTTTACGACAGACAGCAATCAGCCCCAGCATTTT,CASSLAFTTDSNQPQHF
TRBV11-2,TRBJ2-6,-,TRBD1,TGTGCCAGCAGCTCGATAGGACAGGGTCGCTCTGGGGCCAACGTCCTGACTTTC,CASSSIGQGRSGANVLTF
TRBV11-2,TRBJ2-7,-,-,TGTGCCAGCAGCTTAGCAGGGACCTACGAGCAGTACTTC,CASSLAGTYEQYF
TRBV6-2/TRBV6-3,TRBJ1-2,-,-,TGTGCCAGCAGTTACACGGAGGTACGGGACTATGGCTACACCTTC,CASSYTEVRDYGYTF
TRBV27,TRBJ1-5,-,-,TGTGCCAGCAGTTTACTGGACCAAGCCTCAATTTTAGCAAATCAGCCCCAGCATTTT,CASSLLDQASILANQPQHF
TRBV28,TRBJ2-2,-,-,TGTGCCAGCAGATCTCCCACGAACACCGGGGAGCTGTTTTTT,CASRSPTNTGELFF
TRBV7-7,TRBJ2-1,-,-,TGTGCCAGCAGCTTAGGTTTAGGCTCCGCCTACAATGAGCAGTTCTTC,CASSLGLGSAYNEQFF
TRBV7-6,TRBJ2-3,-,TRBD2,TGTGCCAGCAGCTTATGGGTAGCGGGGAGCACAGATACGCAGTATTTT,CASSLWVAGSTDTQYF
TRBV29-1,TRBJ2-7,-,TRBD2,TGCAGCGTTGCACGAACCCTGGAGGGGACTAGCGGACCCTACGAGCAGTACTTC,CSVARTLEGTSGPYEQYF
TRBV5-1,TRBJ1-2,-,-,TGCGCCAGCAGCCCGGATGCGGCCTCAAGTGGCTACACCTTC,CASSPDAASSGYTF